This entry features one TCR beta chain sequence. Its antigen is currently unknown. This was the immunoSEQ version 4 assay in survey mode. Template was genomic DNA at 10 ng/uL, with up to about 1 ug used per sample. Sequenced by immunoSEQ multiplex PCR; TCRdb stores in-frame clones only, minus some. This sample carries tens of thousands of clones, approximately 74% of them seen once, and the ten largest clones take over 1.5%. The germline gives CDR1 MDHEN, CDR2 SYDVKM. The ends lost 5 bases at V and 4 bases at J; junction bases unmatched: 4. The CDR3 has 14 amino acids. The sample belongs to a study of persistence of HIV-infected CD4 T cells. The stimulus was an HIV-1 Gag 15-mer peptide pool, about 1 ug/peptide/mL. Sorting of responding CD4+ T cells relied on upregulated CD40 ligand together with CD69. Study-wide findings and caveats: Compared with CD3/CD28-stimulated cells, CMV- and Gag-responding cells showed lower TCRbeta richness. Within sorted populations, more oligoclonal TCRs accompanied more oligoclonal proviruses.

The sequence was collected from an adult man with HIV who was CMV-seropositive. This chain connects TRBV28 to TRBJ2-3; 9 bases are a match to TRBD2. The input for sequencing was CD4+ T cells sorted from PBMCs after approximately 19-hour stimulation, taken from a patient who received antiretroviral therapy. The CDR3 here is CASSPRGGSDTQYF. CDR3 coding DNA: TGTGCCAGCAGTCCGCGGGGGGGTTCAGATACGCAGTATTTT.